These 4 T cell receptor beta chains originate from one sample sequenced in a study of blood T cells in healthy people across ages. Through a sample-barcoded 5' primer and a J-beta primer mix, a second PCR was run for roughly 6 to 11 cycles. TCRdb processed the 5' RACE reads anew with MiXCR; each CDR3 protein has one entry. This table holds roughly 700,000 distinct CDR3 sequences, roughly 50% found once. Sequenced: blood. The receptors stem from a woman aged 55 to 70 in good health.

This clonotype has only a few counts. CDR3 sequence: CSVEGQQTTATEAFF. CDR3 sequence (DNA): TGCAGCGTTGAGGGACAGCAAACCACTGCCACTGAAGCTTTCTTT. The rearrangement links TRBV29-1 to TRBJ1-1; 7 nucleotides align to TRBD1. This CDR3 contains 15 residues. Losses at the gene ends were 3 bases for V and 4 bases for J; bases not matched to a gene: 11. Germline V CDR1 and CDR2: SQVTM, ANQGSEA.

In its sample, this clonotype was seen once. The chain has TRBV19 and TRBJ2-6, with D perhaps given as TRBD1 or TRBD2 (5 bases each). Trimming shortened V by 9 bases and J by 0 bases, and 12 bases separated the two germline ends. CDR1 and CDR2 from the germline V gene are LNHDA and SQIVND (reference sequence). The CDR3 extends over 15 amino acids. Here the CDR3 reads CASRDVSSGANVLTF. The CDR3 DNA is TGTGCCAGCAGGGACGTAAGCTCTGGGGCCAACGTCCTGACTTTC.

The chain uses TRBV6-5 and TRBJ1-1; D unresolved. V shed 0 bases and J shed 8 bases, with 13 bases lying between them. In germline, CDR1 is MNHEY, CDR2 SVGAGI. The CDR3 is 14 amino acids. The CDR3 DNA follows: TGTGCCAGCAGTTACTCGAATCTTGATTGGGAAGCTTTCTTT. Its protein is CASSYSNLDWEAFF.

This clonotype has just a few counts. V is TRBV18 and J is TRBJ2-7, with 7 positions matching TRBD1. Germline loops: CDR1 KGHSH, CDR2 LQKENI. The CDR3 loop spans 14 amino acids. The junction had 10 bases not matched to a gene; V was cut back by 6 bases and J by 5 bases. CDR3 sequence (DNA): TGTGCCAGCTCGACAAACACAGGGGCCCACGAGCAGTACTTC. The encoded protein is CASSTNTGAHEQYF. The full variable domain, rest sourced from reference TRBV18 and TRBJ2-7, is NAGVMQNPRHLVRRRGQEARLRCSPMKGHSHVYWYRQLPEEGLKFMVYLQKENIIDESGMPKERFSAEFPKEGPSILRIQQVVRGDSAAYFCASSTNTGAHEQYFGPGTRLTVT.